The present T cell receptor (beta chain) was sequenced within a study of neurological immune-mediated disorders. The study, taken as a whole, reports: The phylogenetic placement of 18 of 34 multiple sclerosis patients' repertoires in one related-CDR3 cluster constitutes a possible signature.

From germline, CDR1 is DFQATT and CDR2 SNEGSKA (reference sequence). CDR3 length equals 13 residues. Trimming left V 1 base short and J 4 bases short, with 10 bases between. In this sample, this clonotype turned up many times. No antigen is known for it. 5'RACE generated cDNA with 10-nucleotide random UMIs. Every sequencing run drew on 15-18 subjects and yielded over 200 million TCR-beta sequences. TCRdb fed the 5' RACE reads into MiXCR, producing one record per CDR3 protein. The top ten clones hold around 6% of a sample with 100,000 or so distinct CDR3 sequences, around 3.3% of them seen once. It was from 2 million PBMCs stored at -80 C that the unsorted libraries were obtained.

The source is a woman aged 18-29 years with multiple sclerosis. The sequencing sample was made of PBMCs. The rearrangement uses TRBV20-1 and TRBJ1-2; D gene unclear. In nucleotides, the CDR3 is TGCAGTGCTAGAGTTGGGAATTTCTATGGCTACACCTTC. Its translation is CSARVGNFYGYTF.